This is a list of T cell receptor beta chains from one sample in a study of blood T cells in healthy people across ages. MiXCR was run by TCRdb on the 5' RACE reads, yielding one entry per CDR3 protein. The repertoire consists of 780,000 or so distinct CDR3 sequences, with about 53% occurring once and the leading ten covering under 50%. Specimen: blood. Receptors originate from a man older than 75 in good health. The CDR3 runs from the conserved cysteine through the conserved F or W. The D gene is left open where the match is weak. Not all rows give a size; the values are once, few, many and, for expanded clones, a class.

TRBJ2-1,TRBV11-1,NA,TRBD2,CASRDGLAAYNEQFF
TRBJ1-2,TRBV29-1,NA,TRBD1,CSVPTGGRRYGYTF
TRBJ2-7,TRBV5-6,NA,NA,CASSLEGRLGSSYEQYF
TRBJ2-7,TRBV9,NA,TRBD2,CASSVGSSGRAEEQYF
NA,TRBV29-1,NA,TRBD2,CSVASGPYNEQYF
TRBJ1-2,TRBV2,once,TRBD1,CASSDPGQGLGGYTF
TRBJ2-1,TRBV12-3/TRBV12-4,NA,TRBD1,CASRDTGTGVNNEQFF
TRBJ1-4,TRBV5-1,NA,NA,CASSSGPQGTNEKLFF
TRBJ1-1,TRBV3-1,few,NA,CASSPQRGTEAFF
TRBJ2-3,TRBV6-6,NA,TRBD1,CTSSYSPGGLHRYAYF
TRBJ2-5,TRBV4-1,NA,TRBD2,CASSQDSAGGQETQYF
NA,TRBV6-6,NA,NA,CASSYFRENYEQYF
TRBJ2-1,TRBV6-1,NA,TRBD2,CASSPGLARNEQFF
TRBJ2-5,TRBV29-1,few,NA,CSVALKETQYF
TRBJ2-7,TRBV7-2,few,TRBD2,CASSLGTSAAYEQYF
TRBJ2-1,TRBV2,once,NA,CASSESGLYYNEQFF